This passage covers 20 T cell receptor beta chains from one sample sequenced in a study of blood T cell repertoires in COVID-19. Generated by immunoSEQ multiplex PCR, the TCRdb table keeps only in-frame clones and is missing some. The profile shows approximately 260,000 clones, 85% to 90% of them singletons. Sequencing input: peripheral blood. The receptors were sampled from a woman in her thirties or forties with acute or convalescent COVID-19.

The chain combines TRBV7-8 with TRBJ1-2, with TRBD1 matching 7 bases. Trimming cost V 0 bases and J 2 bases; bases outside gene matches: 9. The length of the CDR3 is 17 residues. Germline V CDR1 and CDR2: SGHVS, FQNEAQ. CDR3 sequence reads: CASSLAPGEGANYGYTF. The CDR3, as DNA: TGTGCCAGCAGCTTAGCCCCGGGTGAGGGGGCGAACTATGGCTACACCTTC.

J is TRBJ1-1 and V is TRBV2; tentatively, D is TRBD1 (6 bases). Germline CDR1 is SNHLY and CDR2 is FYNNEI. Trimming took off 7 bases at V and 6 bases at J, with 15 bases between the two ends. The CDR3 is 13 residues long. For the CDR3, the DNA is TGTGCCAGCACCGAGGGGGGGTTGGCTGAAGCTTTCTTT. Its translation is CASTEGGLAEAFF.

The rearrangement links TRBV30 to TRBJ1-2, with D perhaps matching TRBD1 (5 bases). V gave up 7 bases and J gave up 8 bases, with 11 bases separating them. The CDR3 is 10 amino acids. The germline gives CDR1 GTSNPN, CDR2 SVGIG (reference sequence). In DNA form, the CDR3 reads TGTGCCTCCGAACGGGGGGGCTACACCTTC. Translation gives CASERGGYTF.

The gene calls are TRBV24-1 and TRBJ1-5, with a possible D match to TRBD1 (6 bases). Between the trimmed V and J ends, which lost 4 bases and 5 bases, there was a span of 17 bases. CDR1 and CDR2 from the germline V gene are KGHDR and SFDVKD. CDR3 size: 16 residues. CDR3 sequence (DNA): TGTGCCACCAGTGACCCTTGGACAGACTTTTATCAGCCCCAGCATTTT. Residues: CATSDPWTDFYQPQHF.

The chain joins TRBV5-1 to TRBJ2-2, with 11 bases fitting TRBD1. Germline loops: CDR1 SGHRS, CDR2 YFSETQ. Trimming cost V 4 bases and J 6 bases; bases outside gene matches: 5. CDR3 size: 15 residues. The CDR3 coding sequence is TGCGCCAGCAGCCCGGACAGGGGGCAATCCGGGGAGCTGTTTTTT. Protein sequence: CASSPDRGQSGELFF. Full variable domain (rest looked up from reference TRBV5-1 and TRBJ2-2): KAGVTQTPRYLIKTRGQQVTLSCSPISGHRSVSWYQQTPGQGLQFLFEYFSETQRNKGNFPGRFSGRQFSNSRSEMNVSTLELGDSALYLCASSPDRGQSGELFFGEGSRLTVL.

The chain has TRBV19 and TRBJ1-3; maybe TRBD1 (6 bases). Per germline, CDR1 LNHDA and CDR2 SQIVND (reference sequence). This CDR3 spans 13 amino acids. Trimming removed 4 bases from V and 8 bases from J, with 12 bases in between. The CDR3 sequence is CASSTTGRDTIYF. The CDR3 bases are TGTGCCAGTAGTACTACAGGGAGGGACACCATATATTTT.

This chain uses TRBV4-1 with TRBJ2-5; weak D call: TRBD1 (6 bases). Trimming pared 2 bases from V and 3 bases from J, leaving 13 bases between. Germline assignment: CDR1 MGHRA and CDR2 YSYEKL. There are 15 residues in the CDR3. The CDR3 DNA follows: TGCGCCAGCAGCCAACCTCGACAGGTCAAAGAGACCCAGTACTTC. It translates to CASSQPRQVKETQYF.

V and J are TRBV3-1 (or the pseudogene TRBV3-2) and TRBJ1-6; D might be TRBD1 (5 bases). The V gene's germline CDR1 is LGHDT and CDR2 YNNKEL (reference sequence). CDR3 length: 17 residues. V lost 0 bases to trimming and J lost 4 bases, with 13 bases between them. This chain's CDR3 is CASSQDLAGYYNSPLHF. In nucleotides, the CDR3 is TGTGCCAGCAGCCAAGATCTGGCAGGGTATTATAATTCACCCCTCCACTTT.

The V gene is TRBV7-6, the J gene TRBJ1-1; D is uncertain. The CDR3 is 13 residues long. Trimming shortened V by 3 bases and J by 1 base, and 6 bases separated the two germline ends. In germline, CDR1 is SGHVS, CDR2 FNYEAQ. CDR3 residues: CASSFSRNTEAFF. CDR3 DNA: TGTGCCAGCAGCTTCTCTAGGAACACTGAAGCTTTCTTT.

The DNA for the CDR3 is TGCAGCGTTCGAGCAGGGGCAGGGAACTATGGCTACACCTTC. Translation: CSVRAGAGNYGYTF. The genes are TRBV29-1 and TRBJ1-2; D is perhaps TRBD1 (6 bases). Trimming shortened V by 5 bases and J by 2 bases, and 15 bases separated the two germline ends. The germline gives CDR1 SQVTM, CDR2 ANQGSEA. The CDR3 runs to 14 residues.

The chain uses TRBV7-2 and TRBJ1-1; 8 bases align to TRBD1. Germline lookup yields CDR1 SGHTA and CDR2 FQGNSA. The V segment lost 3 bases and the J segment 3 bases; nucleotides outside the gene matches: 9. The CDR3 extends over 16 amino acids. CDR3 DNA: TGTGCCAGCAGCTTCGGACAGGGCGGTCCGTACACTGAAGCTTTCTTT. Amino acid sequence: CASSFGQGGPYTEAFF.

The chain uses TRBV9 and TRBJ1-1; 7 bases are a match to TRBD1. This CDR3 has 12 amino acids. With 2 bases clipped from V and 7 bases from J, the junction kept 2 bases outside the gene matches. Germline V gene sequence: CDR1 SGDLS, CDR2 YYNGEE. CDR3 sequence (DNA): TGTGCCAGCAGCGTGTACAGGGGTGAAGCTTTCTTT. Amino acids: CASSVYRGEAFF.

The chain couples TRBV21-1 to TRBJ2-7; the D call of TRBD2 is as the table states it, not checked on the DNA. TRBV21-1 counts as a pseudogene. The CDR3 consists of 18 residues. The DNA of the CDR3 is TGTGCCAGCAGCTTTCCGGGACTAGCGGGGGGTAGCTCCTACGAGCAGTACGTC. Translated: CASSFPGLAGGSSYEQYV.

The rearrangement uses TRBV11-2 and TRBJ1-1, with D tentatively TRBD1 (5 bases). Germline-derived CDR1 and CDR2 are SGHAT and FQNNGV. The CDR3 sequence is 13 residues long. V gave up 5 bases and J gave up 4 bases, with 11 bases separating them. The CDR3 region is CASSVGGFTEAFF. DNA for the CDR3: TGTGCCAGCAGCGTGGGGGGATTCACTGAAGCTTTCTTT.

CDR3 sequence reads: CASSQFGEETQYF. CDR3 DNA sequence: TGTGCCAGCAGCCAGTTTGGAGAAGAGACCCAGTACTTC. The V gene is TRBV14, the J gene TRBJ2-5; no clear D gene. CDR1 is SGHDN and CDR2 is FVKESK in the germline V gene. V dropped 3 bases and J dropped 3 bases, with 8 bases sitting between them. This CDR3 is built from 13 residues.

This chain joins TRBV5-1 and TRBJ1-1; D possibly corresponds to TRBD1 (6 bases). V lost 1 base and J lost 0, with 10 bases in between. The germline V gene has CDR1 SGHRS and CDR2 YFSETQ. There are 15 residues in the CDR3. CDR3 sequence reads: CASSLMAGVNTEAFF. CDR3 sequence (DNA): TGCGCCAGCAGCTTGATGGCAGGGGTGAACACTGAAGCTTTCTTT. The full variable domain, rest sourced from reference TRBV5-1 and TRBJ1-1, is KAGVTQTPRYLIKTRGQQVTLSCSPISGHRSVSWYQQTPGQGLQFLFEYFSETQRNKGNFPGRFSGRQFSNSRSEMNVSTLELGDSALYLCASSLMAGVNTEAFFGQGTRLTVV.

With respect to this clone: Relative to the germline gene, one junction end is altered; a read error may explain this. This chain's CDR3 is CASIERLAGALQLAHEQFF. CDR3 sequence (DNA): TGTGCCAGCATTGAAAGACTAGCGGGGGCCCTTCAGCTGGCTCATGAGCAGTTCTTC. The chain recombines TRBV6-1 with TRBJ2-1; 12 nucleotides line up with TRBD2. Germline CDR1 reads MNHNS; CDR2 reads SASEGT. This CDR3 is 19 amino acids long.

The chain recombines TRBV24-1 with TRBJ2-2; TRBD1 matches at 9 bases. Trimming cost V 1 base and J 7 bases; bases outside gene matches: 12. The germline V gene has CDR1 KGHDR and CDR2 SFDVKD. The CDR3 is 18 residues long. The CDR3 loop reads CATSDFIRDRVRGGELFF. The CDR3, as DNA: TGTGCCACCAGTGATTTCATTAGGGACAGGGTTCGAGGCGGGGAGCTGTTTTTT.

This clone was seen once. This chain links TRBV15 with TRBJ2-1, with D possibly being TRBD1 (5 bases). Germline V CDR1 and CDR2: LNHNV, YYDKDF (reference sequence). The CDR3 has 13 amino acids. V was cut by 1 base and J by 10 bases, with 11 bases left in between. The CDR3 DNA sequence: TGTGCCACCAGCAGAGGCCAGGGATACGAGCAGTTCTTC. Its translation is CATSRGQGYEQFF.

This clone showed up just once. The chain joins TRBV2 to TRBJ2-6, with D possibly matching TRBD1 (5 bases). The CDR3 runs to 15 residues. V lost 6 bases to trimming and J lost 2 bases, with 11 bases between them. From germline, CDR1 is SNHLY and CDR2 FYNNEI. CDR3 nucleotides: TGTGCCAGCAGCTTCAGGGAACCTGGGGCCAACGTCCTGACTTTC. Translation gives CASSFREPGANVLTF. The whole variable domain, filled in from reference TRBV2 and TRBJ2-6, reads EPEVTQTPSHQVTQMGQEVILRCVPISNHLYFYWYRQILGQKVEFLVSFYNNEISEKSEIFDDQFSVERPDGSNFTLKIRSTKLEDSAMYFCASSFREPGANVLTFGAGSRLTVL.